The 23 T cell receptor beta chains listed next were all sequenced from one sample in a study of Ad26.COV2.S vaccination and SARS-CoV-2 variants. The protocol was immunoSEQ multiplex PCR, while the TCRdb copy is restricted to in-frame clones and leaves out a portion. This table holds fewer than 150,000 clones, 86% found once. The sample consisted of peripheral blood, taken after recovery from COVID-19. All receptors derive from a human donor who had recovered from COVID-19.

The rearrangement uses TRBV15 and TRBJ2-3, with D tentatively TRBD2 (5 bases). V was cut by 0 bases and J by 11 bases, with 12 bases left in between. This CDR3 comprises 13 residues. In germline, CDR1 is LNHNV, CDR2 YYDKDF (reference sequence). CDR3: CATSRDEDSEQYF. CDR3 in DNA: TGTGCCACCAGCAGAGATGAGGACTCTGAGCAGTATTTT. Supplemented by reference TRBV15 and TRBJ2-3, the full variable domain reads DAMVIQNPRYQVTQFGKPVTLSCSQTLNHNVMYWYQQKSSQAPKLLFHYYDKDFNNEADTPDNFQSRRPNTSFCFLDIRSPGLGDTAMYLCATSRDEDSEQYFGPGTRLTVL.

The CDR3 region has the DNA TGTGCCAGCGGGTTCTACAATGAGCAGTTCTTC. Translation gives CASGFYNEQFF. This chain links TRBV11-2 with TRBJ2-1, with D uncertain. This CDR3 region has 11 residues. Germline V gene lookup returns CDR1 SGHAT and CDR2 FQNNGV. The V end lost 8 bases, the J end lost 3 bases, and 5 bases lay between the germline ends. Full variable domain (remainder filled in from reference TRBV11-2 and TRBJ2-1): EAGVAQSPRYKIIEKRQSVAFWCNPISGHATLYWYQQILGQGPKLLIQFQNNGVVDDSQLPKDRFSAERLKGVDSTLKIQPAKLEDSAVYLCASGFYNEQFFGPGTRLTVL.

The J gene is TRBJ1-1, the V gene TRBV7-9, with TRBD1 as a possible D gene (6 bases). This CDR3 region has 16 residues. CDR1 and CDR2 (germline): SEHNR, FQNEAQ (reference sequence). V shed 5 bases and J shed 1 base, with 17 bases lying between them. The CDR3, as DNA: TGTGCCAGCAGCCCCCCCACAGGGAGCACGAACACTGAAGCTTTCTTT. Translation: CASSPPTGSTNTEAFF. The variable domain in full, with the rest retrieved from reference TRBV7-9 and TRBJ1-1, is DTGVSQNPRHKITKRGQNVTFRCDPISEHNRLYWYRQTLGQGPEFLTYFQNEAQLEKSRLLSDRFSAERPKGSFSTLEIQRTEQGDSAMYLCASSPPTGSTNTEAFFGQGTRLTVV.

The chain combines TRBV6-6 with TRBJ2-1, with 10 bases aligning to TRBD1. Germline V gives CDR1 MNHNY, CDR2 SVGAGI (reference sequence). The CDR3 sequence is 17 residues long. V lost 5 bases and J lost 7; bases outside the gene matches: 14. In DNA, the CDR3 is TGTGCCAGCAGTCAACTCTCCGGGACAGGGGTTGAAAATGAGCAGTTCTTC. Translation gives CASSQLSGTGVENEQFF.

The rearrangement links TRBV18 to TRBJ2-3, with a possible D match to TRBD2 (6 bases). V lost 1 base, J lost 5 bases, and 10 bases lay in between. The CDR3 is 14 amino acids. Germline CDR1 reads KGHSH; CDR2 reads LQKENI. CDR3 sequence: CASSPRRGEDTQYF. CDR3 nucleotide sequence: TGTGCCAGCTCACCACGGCGGGGCGAAGATACGCAGTATTTT.

The chain links TRBV6-5 to TRBJ2-3; D may be TRBD2 (5 bases). Trimming took 6 bases from V and 9 from J, leaving 19 bases between them. CDR3 length: 14 residues. Germline values: CDR1 MNHEY, CDR2 SVGAGI. The CDR3 region has the DNA TGTGCCAGCAGACTAGGACTTCCGCCCATGACGCAGTATTTT. Translated: CASRLGLPPMTQYF.

The J gene is TRBJ2-5, the V gene TRBV11-3, with 9 bases fitting TRBD2. Germline assignment: CDR1 SGHNT and CDR2 YENEEA. Trimming at V came to 1 base and at J to 3 bases, leaving 6 bases not matched to a gene. This CDR3 has 16 amino acids. The DNA for the CDR3 is TGTGCCAGCAGCTTAGTCGGCGGGGGGGCCGAAGAGACCCAGTACTTC. Translation: CASSLVGGGAEETQYF.

This clone was seen more than once but under ten times. The rearrangement links TRBV7-9 to TRBJ2-2; D gene unclear. Germline V gene sequence: CDR1 SEHNR, CDR2 FQNEAQ (reference sequence). V lost 5 bases, J lost 7 bases, and 8 bases lay in between. This CDR3 has 12 amino acids. CDR3 in DNA: TGTGCCAGCAGCGTTAAAGGCGGGGAGCTGTTTTTT. Protein: CASSVKGGELFF.

This chain joins TRBV5-1 and TRBJ2-5; D call uncertain. The CDR3 length is 13 residues. CDR1 is SGHRS, CDR2 YFSETQ, per germline. Trimming shortened V by 5 bases and J by 1 base, and 9 bases separated the two germline ends. CDR3 DNA sequence: TGCGCCAGCAGGGACGGAGTCCAAGAGACCCAGTACTTC. Its protein is CASRDGVQETQYF.

The chain joins TRBV6-5 to TRBJ1-2; D is possibly TRBD1 (6 bases). Trimming removed 6 bases from V and 4 bases from J, with 12 bases in between. The CDR3 has 13 amino acids. Germline CDR1 reads MNHEY; CDR2 reads SVGAGI. CDR3 loop: CASSVEGGYGYTF. The CDR3 DNA follows: TGTGCCAGCAGCGTGGAAGGGGGCTATGGCTACACCTTC.

The rearrangement links TRBV6-4 to TRBJ1-5, with TRBD1 identical over 7 bases. Germline CDR1 reads MRHNA; CDR2 reads SNTAGT. The CDR3 length is 17 residues. V was pared by 8 bases and J by 0 bases, with 13 bases of the junction left unmatched. CDR3 sequence (DNA): TGTGCCAGCCACAACCGACCGGACAGGTATAGCAATCAGCCCCAGCATTTT. It yields the protein CASHNRPDRYSNQPQHF.

The chain uses TRBV6-6 and TRBJ1-2, with D possibly matching TRBD1 (5 bases). Per the germline V gene, CDR1 is MNHNY and CDR2 is SVGAGI (reference sequence). The CDR3 is 12 residues long. Trimming removed 7 bases from V and 6 bases from J, with 12 bases in between. In DNA, the CDR3 is TGTGCCAGCACCCCGACAGCAAATGGCTACACCTTC. This gives the protein CASTPTANGYTF.

The chain combines TRBV3-1 (or the pseudogene TRBV3-2) with TRBJ1-6; D unclear. CDR3 length equals 13 residues. Trimming took 0 bases from V and 11 from J, leaving 8 bases between them. The germline V gene encodes CDR1 LGHDT and CDR2 YNNKEL (reference sequence). The DNA of the CDR3 is TGTGCCAGCAGCCAAGATGGATCTGCACCCCTCCACTTT. Translation: CASSQDGSAPLHF.

This chain joins TRBV5-1 and TRBJ2-1; 10 nucleotides agree with TRBD2. V shed 0 bases and J 10 bases; nucleotides not matched to a gene: 10. CDR1 is SGHRS and CDR2 is YFSETQ in the germline V gene. The CDR3 totals 16 residues. CDR3 amino acids: CASSLDPAGGPREQFF. CDR3 DNA: TGCGCCAGCAGCTTGGATCCAGCGGGGGGGCCTCGAGAGCAGTTCTTC.

V and J are TRBV6-2 or TRBV6-3 and TRBJ2-7; TRBD2 matches at 9 bases. Germline V gene lookup returns CDR1 MNHEY and CDR2 SVGEGT. V shed 2 bases and J 3 bases; nucleotides not matched to a gene: 5. The CDR3 extends over 15 amino acids. The CDR3 bases are TGTGCCAGCAGTTACACTGGACTAGCGAGCTACGAGCAGTACTTC. It codes for CASSYTGLASYEQYF.

The chain is built from TRBV7-2 and TRBJ1-3; no definite D call. The CDR3 is 14 residues long. The germline V gene has CDR1 SGHTA and CDR2 FQGNSA. V was trimmed by 5 bases and J by 0 bases, leaving 8 bases between them. The CDR3 spells CASSHKGSGNTIYF. The CDR3 coding sequence is TGTGCCAGCAGCCACAAGGGCTCTGGAAACACCATATATTTT.

The chain joins TRBV27 to TRBJ1-5, with 7 nucleotides matching TRBD1. There are 16 residues in the CDR3. The V segment lost 5 bases and the J segment 2 bases; nucleotides outside the gene matches: 9. In germline, CDR1 is MNHEY, CDR2 SMNVEV (reference sequence). The CDR3 DNA sequence: TGTGCCAGCAGTCCCCTGACAGGGCACGGCAATCAGCCCCAGCATTTT. Translated, it gives CASSPLTGHGNQPQHF.

There are a few counts of this clone. This chain uses TRBV4-3 with TRBJ2-7; 7 nucleotides match TRBD2. The germline V gene encodes CDR1 LGHNA and CDR2 YSLEER. V gave up 1 base and J gave up 1 base; unmatched junction bases: 7. CDR3 length equals 16 residues. The CDR3 DNA reads TGCGCCAGCAGCCAAGTACTCACTAGCGAATCCTACGAGCAGTACTTC. Amino acid sequence: CASSQVLTSESYEQYF.

This clone was found once. This chain connects TRBV28 to TRBJ1-2; 10 positions match TRBD1. The CDR3 covers 16 residues. J was trimmed by 2 bases and V by 10 bases; bases with no gene match: 13. CDR1 and CDR2 (germline): MDHEN, SYDVKM. CDR3 protein: CATRHDRGPRNYGYTF. The CDR3 nucleotides are TGTGCCACCAGGCATGACAGGGGGCCCAGAAACTATGGCTACACCTTC.

The V gene is TRBV28, the J gene TRBJ2-2, with D tentatively TRBD1 (6 bases). Germline assignment: CDR1 MDHEN and CDR2 SYDVKM. The CDR3 contains 15 residues. Trimming took off 5 bases at V and 1 base at J, with 11 bases between the two ends. CDR3 sequence (DNA): TGTGCCAGCAGTACAACAGGGTGGAACACCGGGGAGCTGTTTTTT. Protein product: CASSTTGWNTGELFF.

The rearrangement joins TRBV14 to TRBJ1-2, with D maybe TRBD1 (6 bases). The CDR3 runs to 15 residues. Germline-derived CDR1 and CDR2 are SGHDN and FVKESK. Trimming took 4 bases from V and 0 from J, leaving 12 bases between them. CDR3 residues: CASSRSTGANYGYTF. DNA of the CDR3: TGTGCCAGCAGCCGATCGACAGGTGCTAACTATGGCTACACCTTC.

The chain couples TRBV28 to TRBJ1-2, with D perhaps TRBD1 (5 bases). This CDR3 contains 16 residues. The germline V and J ends were trimmed by 2 bases and 0 bases, with 13 bases remaining between them. Germline V CDR1 and CDR2: MDHEN, SYDVKM. CDR3 loop: CASSLGRARSNYGYTF. The CDR3 DNA sequence: TGTGCCAGCAGTTTAGGCAGGGCTCGTTCTAACTATGGCTACACCTTC.

The chain links TRBV7-2 to TRBJ2-4, with D maybe TRBD2 (5 bases). This CDR3 is 14 amino acids long. Per germline, CDR1 SGHTA and CDR2 FQGNSA. Deletions cut 2 bases from V and 9 bases from J, with 14 bases between. In nucleotides, the CDR3 is TGTGCCAGCAGCTTAACGCTTTGGCTAGCCATTCAGTACTTC. Its protein product is CASSLTLWLAIQYF.